These 21 T cell receptor beta chains originate from one sample sequenced in a study of cytomegalovirus exposure and HLA in healthy donors (TCRdb year 2017). Library generation was performed with the immunoSEQ multiplex PCR assay. For the multiplex PCR, a mixture combining 60 forward primers for TCR Vbeta segments and 13 reverse primers for TCR Jbeta segments was used. In TCRdb, the immuneACCESS table is reduced to in-frame sequences with V and J assigned. These tables do not hold every clone; where another copy was compared, an unresolved V gene accounts for under half, and the others remain unexplained. Across this sample there are 98,000 or so clones, with roughly four fifths seen only once. The top ten constitute approximately 8% of the sample. Sequencing was performed on PBMCs. The receptor set was obtained from a female donor in good health and CMV-seronegative.

The J gene is TRBJ2-1, the V gene TRBV18; 9 bases match TRBD1. Germline trimming cut 6 bases from V and 7 bases from J; bases unmatched to any gene: 7. The CDR3 length is 14 residues. Germline values: CDR1 KGHSH, CDR2 LQKENI. The CDR3 region has the DNA TGTGCCAGCTCCCGACAGGGGGAGGTGAATGAGCAGTTCTTC. The encoded protein is CASSRQGEVNEQFF.

Worth noting for this clone: The identical CDR3 is also encoded by other nucleotide sequences in the sample. The V and J genes are TRBV7-3 and TRBJ2-3, with 15 bases that match TRBD2. V lost 4 bases and J lost 0; bases outside the gene matches: 11. Germline V gives CDR1 SGHTA, CDR2 FQGTGA. The CDR3 has 20 residues. As DNA, the CDR3 is TGTGCCAGCAGCTCCCCGGGACTAGCGGGGGGATTCCCTAGCACAGATACGCAGTATTTT. Its translation: CASSSPGLAGGFPSTDTQYF.

This clone was detected only a few times. The V call is TRBV20-1, the J call TRBJ2-1, with 9 bases lining up with TRBD2. From germline, CDR1 is DFQATT and CDR2 SNEGSKA (reference sequence). Trimming at V came to 7 bases and at J to 8 bases, leaving 3 bases not matched to a gene. The CDR3 has 11 amino acids. The CDR3 DNA reads TGCAGTGGCGGGAGGGCCTATGAGCAGTTCTTC. It is translated as CSGGRAYEQFF.

The rearrangement links TRBV7-6 to TRBJ2-7, with D perhaps matching TRBD2 (6 bases). CDR3 length: 15 amino acids. Germline CDR1 reads SGHVS; CDR2 reads FNYEAQ. Trimming removed 3 bases from V and 3 bases from J, with 15 bases in between. CDR3 protein: CASSLEGSRVYEQYF. CDR3 DNA: TGTGCCAGCAGCTTGGAGGGGAGCAGGGTCTACGAGCAGTACTTC.

The CDR3 DNA is TGTGCCAGCAGTTTATTAGGCAAGGGAGACTATGGCTACACCTTC. This codes for CASSLLGKGDYGYTF. This chain links TRBV27 with TRBJ1-2; the D is unclear. From germline, CDR1 is MNHEY and CDR2 SMNVEV (reference sequence). V lost 1 base, J lost 3 bases, and 12 bases lay in between. This CDR3 is 15 amino acids long.

This clone was picked up a small number of times. The V and J genes are TRBV5-4 and TRBJ1-1, with unresolved D. Trimming removed 0 bases from V and 6 bases from J, with 9 bases in between. The CDR3 covers 13 residues. CDR1 is SGHNT, CDR2 YYREEE, per germline (reference sequence). The CDR3 nucleotides read TGTGCCAGCAGCTTGGACATCTTGGCTGAAGCTTTCTTT. Translation: CASSLDILAEAFF.

The chain employs TRBV2 and TRBJ2-7; D possibly corresponds to TRBD2 (6 bases). The ends were cut back, 6 bases at V and 2 bases at J, with 11 bases in the middle. CDR3 length: 13 residues. CDR1 is SNHLY, CDR2 FYNNEI, per germline. CDR3 loop: CASSRGGTYEQYF. The CDR3 DNA is TGTGCCAGCAGCCGGGGCGGGACCTACGAGCAGTACTTC.

V is TRBV5-4 and J is TRBJ2-6, with 7 bases aligning to TRBD1. The CDR3 is 17 amino acids. The germline gives CDR1 SGHNT, CDR2 YYREEE (reference sequence). With 4 bases clipped from V and 0 bases from J, the junction kept 7 bases outside the gene matches. The CDR3 bases are TGTGCCAGCAGCCCTCGGGACAGACCCTCTGGGGCCAACGTCCTGACTTTC. Residues: CASSPRDRPSGANVLTF.

The chain is built from TRBV19 and TRBJ2-4; TRBD1 matches at 7 bases. Looked up from germline, CDR1 is LNHDA and CDR2 is SQIVND (reference sequence). Losses at the gene ends were 3 bases for V and 6 bases for J; bases not matched to a gene: 2. The CDR3 is 13 amino acids. The CDR3 sequence: CASSIGDRNIQYF. CDR3 coding DNA: TGTGCCAGTAGTATCGGGGACAGAAACATTCAGTACTTC.

This clone turned up a few times. The gene calls are TRBV10-2 and TRBJ1-2; tentative D call: TRBD1 (5 bases). V lost 4 bases, J lost 9 bases, and 15 bases lay in between. The CDR3 runs 13 residues. From germline, CDR1 is WSHSY and CDR2 SAAADI. Here the CDR3 reads CASSANRHVSYTF. The CDR3 nucleotides read TGCGCCAGCAGTGCGAACAGGCATGTGAGCTACACCTTC.

This clone has a single count. The rearrangement links TRBV7-9 to TRBJ2-3; 7 bases are shared with TRBD1. Germline CDR1 is SEHNR and CDR2 is FQNEAQ (reference sequence). The V and J ends lost 1 base and 1 base, in that order; junction bases with no gene match: 5. This CDR3 contains 16 residues. In DNA, the CDR3 is TGTGCCAGCAGCTTAGAGGCAGGGGGTCGCACAGATACGCAGTATTTT. Encoded protein: CASSLEAGGRTDTQYF.

The chain combines TRBV29-1 with TRBJ2-5; TRBD1 agrees at 8 bases. With V trimmed by 6 bases and J by 14 bases, 38 bases remained unmatched. This CDR3 region has 20 residues. Germline V lookup: CDR1 SQVTM, CDR2 ANQGSEA. The CDR3 nucleotides are TGCAGCGTCACTAAAAACTCCCGGGACAGGCGGGCGGGGACGTCAGACCCAGTATACTTC. It is translated as CSVTKNSRDRRAGTSDPVYF.

The gene calls are TRBV14 and TRBJ2-5; D is perhaps TRBD2 (5 bases). This CDR3 has 14 amino acids. Germline CDR1 SGHDN, CDR2 FVKESK. V lost 0 bases, J lost 7 bases, and 12 bases lay in between. The CDR3 loop reads CASSQEGAAGTQYF. For the CDR3, the DNA is TGTGCCAGCAGCCAAGAGGGAGCCGCGGGGACCCAGTACTTC.

J is TRBJ1-2 and V is TRBV7-9; D gene unclear. In germline, CDR1 is SEHNR, CDR2 FQNEAQ (reference sequence). The CDR3 covers 14 residues. V was cut by 4 bases and J by 8 bases, with 17 bases left in between. CDR3 loop: CASSSLTRVTGYTF. CDR3 coding DNA: TGTGCCAGCAGCTCGCTCACGCGGGTGACGGGCTACACCTTC.

The chain couples TRBV9 to TRBJ2-3, with 12 positions matching TRBD2. Unmatched junction bases numbered 4, after V lost 4 bases and J lost 4 bases. Germline-derived CDR1 and CDR2 are SGDLS and YYNGEE. This CDR3 contains 15 residues. In DNA form, the CDR3 reads TGTGCCAGCAGCCCCCGACTAGCGGGAGCAGATACGCAGTATTTT. The encoded protein is CASSPRLAGADTQYF.

CDR3 residues: CSVGAGGAGGANVLTF. The CDR3 region has the DNA TGCAGCGTTGGAGCAGGGGGCGCCGGTGGGGCCAACGTCCTGACTTTC. This rearrangement joins TRBV29-1 to TRBJ2-6, with 8 bases matching TRBD1. V gave up 4 bases and J gave up 3 bases; unmatched junction bases: 8. The CDR3 sequence is 16 residues long. CDR1 is SQVTM, CDR2 ANQGSEA, per germline.

The chain combines TRBV7-8 with TRBJ1-4; D possibly corresponds to TRBD1 (5 bases). Germline V gene sequence: CDR1 SGHVS, CDR2 FQNEAQ. V was cut by 3 bases and J by 4 bases, with 12 bases left in between. This CDR3 is 15 amino acids long. The CDR3 DNA reads TGTGCCAGCAGCTTTCAAGGGGCTCTTAATGAAAAACTGTTTTTT. Translated, it gives CASSFQGALNEKLFF.

In its sample, this clone was seen once. The rearrangement links TRBV27 to TRBJ2-5, with a tentative D call TRBD1 (6 bases). V was cut by 3 bases and J by 5 bases, with 7 bases left in between. The CDR3 is made up of 12 amino acids. CDR1 and CDR2 from the germline V gene are MNHEY and SMNVEV (reference sequence). CDR3 nucleotide sequence: TGTGCCAGCAGTTTCAGGGGTGAGACCCAGTACTTC. The encoded protein is CASSFRGETQYF.

The genes are TRBV6-4 and TRBJ1-1, with 11 bases fitting TRBD1. The CDR3 extends over 15 amino acids. Germline CDR1 is MRHNA and CDR2 is SNTAGT. With 2 bases clipped from V and 5 bases from J, the junction kept 4 bases outside the gene matches. The CDR3 protein is CASSDRTGGGTEAFF. The DNA of the CDR3 is TGTGCCAGCAGTGACCGGACAGGGGGCGGGACTGAAGCTTTCTTT.

The genes are TRBV18 and TRBJ2-2; perhaps TRBD2 as D (5 bases). The V gene's germline CDR1 is KGHSH and CDR2 LQKENI. V lost 2 bases to trimming and J lost 7 bases, with 11 bases between them. This CDR3 is 14 amino acids long. CDR3 protein: CASSPGRELGELFF. The CDR3, as DNA: TGTGCCAGCTCACCAGGGAGAGAACTCGGGGAGCTGTTTTTT.

This clone was seen a handful of times. V is TRBV7-8 and J is TRBJ1-4; 7 nucleotides align to TRBD1. V dropped 1 base and J dropped 5; count of bases not matched to a gene: 7. This CDR3 is 16 amino acids long. CDR1 is SGHVS and CDR2 is FQNEAQ in the germline V gene. CDR3 sequence: CASSLEMTGLNEKLFF. The CDR3 DNA is TGTGCCAGCAGCTTAGAGATGACAGGGTTGAATGAAAAACTGTTTTTT.